This record concerns one T cell receptor beta chain sequence. Its antigen remains unidentified. This sample stems from a study of CD8 T cell repertoires and HIV-1 epitope variants. Across the study: Separate wells received one of Twenty-five Gag or Nef variant peptides. Study-wide results and limits: Only beta chains were identified, marking proliferation to antigen, not function.

Only in-frame clones appear in the TCRdb table, and some are missing; sequencing was by immunoSEQ multiplex PCR. The sample lists about 6,200 clones, roughly 68% occurring once. Specimen: cultured CD8+ T cells derived from PBMCs. The TCR comes from a male donor with HIV.

The DNA of the CDR3 is TGTGCCAGCAGAGACCCCAAGACAGGGCTTATTGCCCACACTGAAGCTTTCTTT. Its protein product is CASRDPKTGLIAHTEAFF. The chain couples TRBV28 to TRBJ1-1; 7 bases map to TRBD1. Germline-derived CDR1 and CDR2 are MDHEN and SYDVKM. V dropped 6 bases and J dropped 3; count of bases not matched to a gene: 19. CDR3 length equals 18 residues.